The sequence of this TCR beta chain was determined in a study of cytomegalovirus exposure and HLA in healthy donors. V was shortened by 5 bases and J by 1 base, with 9 bases between the two germline ends. The length of the CDR3 is 14 residues. In germline, CDR1 is MNHEY, CDR2 SVGAGI. Overall study results and limits: In an earlier analysis, in under 700 donors, most V segments appeared productive either ~90% or ~30% of the time. Later work associated 17,000 or so TCR beta sequences with HLA alleles at 0.05 false discovery rate.

On this clone itself: Its matching antigen is unknown.

PCR primers comprised 60 Vbeta and 13 Jbeta primers. Assay: immunoSEQ multiplex PCR; the TCRdb copy retains only in-frame clones and omits some. The table shows about 200,000 clones, with approximately 80% occurring only once. Material: PBMCs. The V call is TRBV6-5, the J call TRBJ1-5, with a tentative D call TRBD1 (6 bases). The source of this sequence is a young man in good health and CMV-seronegative. DNA of the CDR3: TGTGCCAGCAGTCCGGACAGAAGCAATCAGCCCCAGCATTTT. It is translated as CASSPDRSNQPQHF.